This entry lists 27 T cell receptor beta chains sequenced from one sample in a study of CD8 T cells in ankylosing spondylitis. TCRdb fed the 5' RACE reads into MiXCR, producing one record per CDR3 protein. The sample lists 250,000 to 350,000 distinct CDR3 sequences, 20% occurring once. The sequencing sample was made of blood, either unsorted or a sorted T cell fraction (not recorded which). These receptors were collected from a female donor with ankylosing spondylitis or in good health (not recorded which).

This clonotype has a count of ten or more. The rearrangement uses TRBV7-6 and TRBJ2-7, with TRBD1 matching 8 bases. The CDR3 is 14 residues long. Germline V lookup: CDR1 SGHVS, CDR2 FNYEAQ. Trimming removed 3 bases from V and 7 bases from J; junction bases left unmatched: 8. CDR3 sequence (DNA): TGTGCCAGCAGCTTCCAGGGGGCTGGGGGTGAGCAGTACTTC. Amino acid sequence: CASSFQGAGGEQYF.

The chain joins TRBV2 to TRBJ2-1; D is ambiguous. The V end was cut by 3 bases, the J end by 3 bases, with 6 bases between. The length of the CDR3 is 13 residues. Germline CDR1 SNHLY, CDR2 FYNNEI. In DNA form, the CDR3 reads TGTGCCAGCAGTGAGGAACTCTACAATGAGCAGTTCTTC. Its protein is CASSEELYNEQFF.

The sample holds a few counts of this clonotype. The chain combines TRBV4-3 with TRBJ2-3, with D perhaps matching TRBD2 (6 bases). V lost 1 base and J 0 bases, leaving 14 bases between the germline ends. The germline CDR1 and CDR2 sequences are LGHNA and YSLEER. The length of the CDR3 is 17 residues. The CDR3 nucleotides are TGCGCCAGCAGCCAAGCGCTTAGCGGAGCTAGCACAGATACGCAGTATTTT. It codes for CASSQALSGASTDTQYF.

This clonotype was observed a few times. This chain uses TRBV10-3 with TRBJ2-6, with D unclear. Trimming shortened V by 0 bases and J by 4 bases, and 19 bases separated the two germline ends. The CDR3 has 19 amino acids. Per the germline V gene, CDR1 is ENHRY and CDR2 is SYGVKD. The CDR3 loop is CAISESMRAEDPGANVLTF. CDR3 bases: TGTGCCATCAGTGAGTCGATGCGTGCCGAGGACCCCGGGGCCAACGTCCTGACTTTC.

In its sample, this clonotype was seen a few times. The chain uses TRBV2 and TRBJ2-1; TRBD1 is a possible D gene (6 bases). Germline loops: CDR1 SNHLY, CDR2 FYNNEI. This CDR3 is 12 amino acids long. V dropped 6 bases and J dropped 8 bases, with 11 bases sitting between them. The CDR3 is CASRAQGHEQFF. The DNA of the CDR3 is TGTGCCAGCAGAGCACAGGGACATGAGCAGTTCTTC. Full variable domain (outside the CDR3, taken from reference TRBV2 and TRBJ2-1): EPEVTQTPSHQVTQMGQEVILRCVPISNHLYFYWYRQILGQKVEFLVSFYNNEISEKSEIFDDQFSVERPDGSNFTLKIRSTKLEDSAMYFCASRAQGHEQFFGPGTRLTVL.

The chain combines TRBV21-1 with TRBJ2-5; TRBD1 is taken as the D call from the table, unchecked against the DNA. TRBV21-1 counts as a pseudogene. The CDR3 totals 16 residues. Written as DNA, the CDR3 is TGTGCCAGCAGCAAAATAAGGGAGCGCCCACAAGAGACCCAGTACTTC. As protein: CASSKIRERPQETQYF.

This clonotype appeared a few times. The genes are TRBV7-7 and TRBJ2-7; unclear D gene. This CDR3 spans 14 amino acids. Trimming removed 1 base from V and 7 bases from J, with 14 bases in between. Per the germline V gene, CDR1 is SSHAT and CDR2 is FNYEAQ (reference sequence). The chain's CDR3 is CASSLVPLLGEQYF. CDR3 DNA: TGTGCCAGCAGCTTAGTACCCCTCCTCGGGGAGCAGTACTTC. Drawing the rest from reference TRBV7-7 and TRBJ2-7, the complete variable domain is GAGVSQSPRYKVTKRGQDVTLRCDPISSHATLYWYQQALGQGPEFLTYFNYEAQPDKSGLPSDRFSAERPEGSISTLTIQRTEQRDSAMYRCASSLVPLLGEQYFGPGTRLTVT.

This clonotype was counted ten times or more. This chain uses TRBV7-9 with TRBJ2-3; D remains unclear. The CDR3 loop spans 14 amino acids. Germline V CDR1 and CDR2: SEHNR, FQNEAQ (reference sequence). Between the trimmed V and J ends, which lost 2 bases and 2 bases, there was a span of 8 bases. The CDR3 bases are TGTGCCAGCAGCTTAAGTGCGCACACAGATACGCAGTATTTT. This translates into CASSLSAHTDTQYF.

The rearrangement links TRBV12-3 or TRBV12-4 to TRBJ1-1; no definite D call. Trimming left V 5 bases short and J 2 bases short, with 15 bases between. There are 15 residues in the CDR3. CDR3 loop: CASSLRRGPNTEAFF. CDR3 nucleotide sequence: TGTGCCAGCAGTCTTCGTCGAGGGCCTAACACTGAAGCTTTCTTT.

A few counts support this clonotype. The chain has TRBV7-2 and TRBJ2-5; 10 positions agree with TRBD1. CDR3 length: 17 residues. Germline assignment: CDR1 SGHTA and CDR2 FQGNSA. V was clipped by 0 bases and J by 6 bases; unmatched bases: 10. This CDR3 is CASSLALKGQGLKTQYF. In nucleotides, the CDR3 is TGTGCCAGCAGCTTAGCGTTAAAGGGACAGGGGCTAAAGACCCAGTACTTC.

The chain employs TRBV28 and TRBJ1-5; D perhaps matches TRBD1 (6 bases). V was shortened by 6 bases and J by 11 bases, with 20 bases between the two germline ends. The CDR3 is 14 amino acids. Per germline, CDR1 MDHEN and CDR2 SYDVKM. CDR3 loop: CASSQDSPGGAQHF. The CDR3 DNA reads TGTGCCAGCAGCCAGGACAGCCCCGGAGGGGCCCAGCATTTT.

This clonotype turned up a few times. This chain joins TRBV2 and TRBJ1-2; the D is unclear. The CDR3 totals 15 residues. Trimming removed 2 bases from V and 0 bases from J, with 10 bases in between. The germline V gene encodes CDR1 SNHLY and CDR2 FYNNEI. CDR3 region: CASSERADTNYGYTF. The CDR3 bases are TGTGCCAGCAGTGAAAGGGCAGATACTAACTATGGCTACACCTTC.

This clonotype has more than one count but fewer than ten. CDR3 DNA sequence: TGTGCCAGCAGTTATTCCGGGGGCAAGTATGGCTACACCTTC. It encodes CASSYSGGKYGYTF. The genes are TRBV6-2 or TRBV6-3 and TRBJ1-2; TRBD1 is a possible D gene (6 bases). With 3 bases removed from V and 5 bases from J, the gap between germline ends came to 13 bases. The CDR3 has 14 amino acids. Germline V gene sequence: CDR1 MNHEY, CDR2 SVGEGT.

This clonotype was seen repeatedly, ten times or more. The chain employs TRBV14 and TRBJ2-1; 10 bases match TRBD2. There are 15 residues in the CDR3. Germline CDR1 SGHDN, CDR2 FVKESK. J was trimmed by 8 bases and V by 3 bases; bases with no gene match: 7. Written as DNA, the CDR3 is TGTGCCAGCAGCCAGGGAGCTAGCGGGAGATATGAGCAGTTCTTC. Translation gives CASSQGASGRYEQFF.

This clonotype appeared many times. The chain employs TRBV12-3 or TRBV12-4 and TRBJ2-7; D not resolved. There are 14 residues in the CDR3. Trimming pared 4 bases from V and 3 bases from J, leaving 13 bases between. The chain's CDR3 is CASSSPSSSYEQYF. The CDR3 coding sequence is TGTGCCAGCAGTTCCCCTAGTTCCAGCTACGAGCAGTACTTC.

This clonotype was counted a few times. Compared with germline, one end of the junction differs, possibly owing to a read error. This rearrangement joins TRBV29-1 to TRBJ2-3; a weak D match, TRBD2 (5 bases). Germline CDR1 reads SQVTM; CDR2 reads ANQGSEA. This CDR3 has 10 amino acids. CDR3 protein: CSVRTPGRVF. The CDR3 DNA sequence: TGCAGCGTTCGGACTCCCGGTAGGGTTTTT.

The genes are TRBV10-3 and TRBJ1-1; D is uncertain. CDR1 and CDR2 from the germline V gene are ENHRY and SYGVKD. The CDR3 is made up of 13 amino acids. V was shortened by 4 bases and J by 4 bases, with 10 bases between the two germline ends. CDR3 residues: CAISGVTGTEAFF. The CDR3, as DNA: TGTGCCATCAGTGGTGTAACGGGCACTGAAGCTTTCTTT.

This clonotype occurred a few times. This chain connects TRBV2 to TRBJ2-7; 9 nucleotides align to TRBD2. V lost 1 base to trimming and J lost 4 bases; unmatched junction nucleotides: 5. The CDR3 loop spans 15 amino acids. The germline gives CDR1 SNHLY, CDR2 FYNNEI. The CDR3 loop reads CASSEVMAGGYEQYF. The CDR3 nucleotides read TGTGCCAGCAGTGAAGTCATGGCGGGAGGGTACGAGCAGTACTTC.

This chain joins TRBV5-1 and TRBJ1-2; perhaps TRBD1 as D (5 bases). CDR3 size: 13 residues. V was cut by 0 bases and J by 4 bases, with 7 bases left in between. Germline V CDR1 and CDR2: SGHRS, YFSETQ. The CDR3 reads CASSLGGSYGYTF. The CDR3 DNA sequence: TGCGCCAGCAGCTTGGGGGGGAGCTATGGCTACACCTTC. Together with reference TRBV5-1 and TRBJ1-2, the CDR3 gives the full variable domain: KAGVTQTPRYLIKTRGQQVTLSCSPISGHRSVSWYQQTPGQGLQFLFEYFSETQRNKGNFPGRFSGRQFSNSRSEMNVSTLELGDSALYLCASSLGGSYGYTFGSGTRLTVV.

This chain joins TRBV7-2 and TRBJ1-3; D is ambiguous. This CDR3 has 14 amino acids. With 6 bases removed from V and 0 bases from J, the gap between germline ends came to 9 bases. The V gene's germline CDR1 is SGHTA and CDR2 FQGNSA. The CDR3 DNA sequence: TGTGCCAGCAGTGCACATGGCTCTGGAAACACCATATATTTT. As protein: CASSAHGSGNTIYF.

In this sample, this clonotype turned up a few times. J is TRBJ2-3 and V is TRBV9, with D tentatively TRBD1 or TRBD2 (5 bases each). This CDR3 comprises 16 residues. Germline-derived CDR1 and CDR2 are SGDLS and YYNGEE. Trimming stripped 4 bases from V and 2 bases from J, with 17 bases between. CDR3 residues: CASSIRGDPLTDTQYF. The CDR3 region has the DNA TGTGCCAGCAGCATCCGAGGGGATCCCCTCACAGATACGCAGTATTTT.

This clonotype has only a few counts. The chain has TRBV2 and TRBJ2-1; tentatively, D is TRBD2 (6 bases). Trimming left V 10 bases short and J 0 bases short, with 16 bases between. This CDR3 comprises 15 residues. CDR1 and CDR2 from the germline V gene are SNHLY and FYNNEI. Here the CDR3 reads CATPGVGASYNEQFF. The CDR3 nucleotides read TGTGCCACCCCGGGGGTGGGAGCCTCCTACAATGAGCAGTTCTTC.

This clonotype has just a few counts. V gene TRBV20-1 combines with J gene TRBJ2-7; weak D call: TRBD2 (6 bases). Germline CDR1 is DFQATT and CDR2 is SNEGSKA (reference sequence). Trimming shortened V by 4 bases and J by 3 bases, and 19 bases separated the two germline ends. This CDR3 is 15 amino acids long. For the CDR3, the DNA is TGCAGTGCTAACCCGGGACTCTCAGAGTACTACGAGCAGTACTTC. This translates into CSANPGLSEYYEQYF.

This clonotype was counted a few times. The genes are TRBV6-5 and TRBJ1-2; no firm D call. V was trimmed by 0 bases and J by 4 bases, leaving 9 bases between them. The V gene's germline CDR1 is MNHEY and CDR2 SVGAGI. The CDR3 runs 14 residues. CDR3 amino acids: CASSYSRGTYGYTF. The CDR3 DNA reads as TGTGCCAGCAGTTACTCGAGAGGCACCTATGGCTACACCTTC.

This clonotype has just a few counts. The V and J genes are TRBV7-2 and TRBJ2-3; D is perhaps TRBD2 (5 bases). CDR1 is SGHTA, CDR2 FQGNSA, per germline. V gave up 5 bases and J gave up 2 bases, with 11 bases separating them. The CDR3 is 14 amino acids. This CDR3 reads CASSPASHTDTQYF. The CDR3 coding sequence is TGTGCCAGCAGCCCCGCTAGCCACACAGATACGCAGTATTTT.

The chain employs TRBV10-3 and TRBJ1-1; D is undetermined. V was shortened by 8 bases and J by 4 bases, with 11 bases between the two germline ends. This CDR3 is built from 12 residues. Germline V gene sequence: CDR1 ENHRY, CDR2 SYGVKD. The CDR3 sequence: CAISGPGTEAFF. DNA of the CDR3: TGTGCCATCTCCGGACCGGGCACTGAAGCTTTCTTT.

The genes are TRBV7-2 and TRBJ2-1; D is uncertain. Germline CDR1 is SGHTA and CDR2 is FQGNSA. The V end lost 4 bases, the J end lost 5 bases, and 6 bases lay between the germline ends. This CDR3 has 12 amino acids. This CDR3 reads CASSSRHNEQFF. The CDR3 coding sequence is TGTGCCAGCAGCTCTCGGCACAATGAGCAGTTCTTC.